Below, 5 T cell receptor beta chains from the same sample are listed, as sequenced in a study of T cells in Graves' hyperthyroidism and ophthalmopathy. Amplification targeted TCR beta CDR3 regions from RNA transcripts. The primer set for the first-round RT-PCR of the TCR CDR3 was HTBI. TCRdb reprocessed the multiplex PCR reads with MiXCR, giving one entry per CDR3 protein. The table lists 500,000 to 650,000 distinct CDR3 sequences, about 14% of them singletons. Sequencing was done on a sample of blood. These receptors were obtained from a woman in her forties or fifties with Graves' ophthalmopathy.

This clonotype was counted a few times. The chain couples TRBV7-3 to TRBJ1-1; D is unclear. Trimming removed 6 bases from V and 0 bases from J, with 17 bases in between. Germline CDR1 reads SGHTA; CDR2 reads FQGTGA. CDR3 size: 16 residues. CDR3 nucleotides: TGTGCCAGCAGACCACTAGGAGGAAAAATGAACACTGAAGCTTTCTTT. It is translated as CASRPLGGKMNTEAFF.

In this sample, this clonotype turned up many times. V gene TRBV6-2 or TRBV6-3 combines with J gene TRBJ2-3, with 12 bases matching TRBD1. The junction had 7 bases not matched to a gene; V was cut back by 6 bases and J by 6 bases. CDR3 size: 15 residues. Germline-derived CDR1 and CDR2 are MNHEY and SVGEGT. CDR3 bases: TGTGCCAGCAGGCCGGGACAGGGGGCGTTGGATACGCAGTATTTT. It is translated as CASRPGQGALDTQYF.

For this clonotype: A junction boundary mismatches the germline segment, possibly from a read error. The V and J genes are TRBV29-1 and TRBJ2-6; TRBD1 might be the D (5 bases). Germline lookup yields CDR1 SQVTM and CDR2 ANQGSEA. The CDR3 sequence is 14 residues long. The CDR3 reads CSVVINSGANVPTF. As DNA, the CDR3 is TGCAGCGTTGTAATTAACTCTGGGGCCAACGTCCCGACTTTC.

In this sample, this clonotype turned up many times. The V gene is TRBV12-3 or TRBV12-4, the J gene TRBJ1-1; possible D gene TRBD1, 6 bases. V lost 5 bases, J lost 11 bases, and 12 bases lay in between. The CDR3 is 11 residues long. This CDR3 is CASSNRVRAFF. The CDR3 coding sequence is TGTGCCAGCAGTAACAGGGTGCGCGCTTTCTTT.

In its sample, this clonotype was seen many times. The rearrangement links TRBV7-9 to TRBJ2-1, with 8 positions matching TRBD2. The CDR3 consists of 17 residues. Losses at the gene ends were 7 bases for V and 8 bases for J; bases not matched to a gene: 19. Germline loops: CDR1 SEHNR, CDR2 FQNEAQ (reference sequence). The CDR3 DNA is TGTGCCAGCAACCACCCTCCCGGGACTAGTAACATCGATGAGCAGTTCTTC. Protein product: CASNHPPGTSNIDEQFF.